The TCR beta chain described here comes from a study of human versus mouse CDR3 diversity and MHC coevolution. This clone was recorded only once. The antigen is not known. Overall study findings and caveats: Compared with mice, human CDR3s carried more deletions and insertions on average. Roughly six MHC II alleles selected the human T cells.

Cells were CD45RO-negative CD62L-positive naive CD4 T cells sorted from PBMCs. V was pared by 4 bases and J by 0 bases, with 7 bases between. CDR3 length: 14 amino acids. Germline CDR1 SGHAT, CDR2 FQNNGV. The protocol was immunoSEQ multiplex PCR, while the TCRdb copy is restricted to in-frame clones and leaves out a portion. The sample lists about 83,000 clones, around 92% occurring once. The V call is TRBV11-2, the J call TRBJ1-5, with D maybe TRBD1 (5 bases). The clonotype comes from a person between 25 and 69 years old in good health. Input material: naive CD4+ T cells from blood. Subset of the sample: CD45RO-negative CD62L-positive naive CD4 T cells. The CDR3 DNA follows: TGTGCCAGCAGCTCAGGGTATAGCAATCAGCCCCAGCATTTT. As protein: CASSSGYSNQPQHF.